This T cell receptor (beta chain) was recovered during a study of vaccination and CD4 T cells after COVID-19. The Oncomine TCR Beta short-read assay was applied to DNA of cultured CD4+ T cells. A single record per CDR3 protein comes from TCRdb applying MiXCR to the PCR reads. Among over 15,000 distinct CDR3 sequences listed, less than 70% were seen once. V was cut by 11 bases and J by 7 bases, with 15 bases left in between. CDR3 size: 13 residues. CDR1 and CDR2 (germline): MNHEY, SVGEGT. Regarding treatment: roughly 11-day PBMC culture with coronavirus spike peptide pools or control peptides (ViraFEST assay). After expanding antigen-specific T cells with peptide pools, ViraFEST sequenced their TCRs. A remark on this clonotype: Its antigen remains unidentified.

Sequencing was done on a sample of CD4+ T cells from blood, cultured in vitro. The V and J genes are TRBV6-2 or TRBV6-3 and TRBJ1-6, with TRBD1 as a possible D gene (5 bases). The TCR comes from a human donor who had recovered from COVID-19. The CDR3 bases are TGTGCCGCACACCGGGACGGCAATTCACCCCTCCACTTT. Protein: CAAHRDGNSPLHF.